The 29 T cell receptor beta chains below come from one sample, sequenced in a study of liver allograft versus peripheral blood T cells. In the study overall: Peripheral blood of the recipients supplied T cell receptor repertoires that were compared with those in transplanted livers.

TCRdb used MiXCR to reprocess the reads, holding one entry per CDR3 protein. The sample yields 7,000 to 9,500 distinct CDR3 sequences, 15% to 20% seen once. The receptor set was obtained from a human patient who had a liver transplant. The graft donor may be the source of some T cells.

By sample fraction, this clonotype is medium-sized. The chain recombines TRBV14 with TRBJ1-2; unclear D gene. CDR1 is SGHDN, CDR2 FVKESK, per germline. The CDR3 length is 16 residues. Trimming left V 0 bases short and J 2 bases short, with 13 bases between. The CDR3 region has the DNA TGTGCCAGCAGCCAAGAGGCGGAGGGAACGAACTATGGCTACACCTTC. Translating it yields CASSQEAEGTNYGYTF.

The chain has TRBV5-4 and TRBJ2-3, with no clear D. Trimming removed 1 base from V and 2 bases from J, with 8 bases in between. Germline assignment: CDR1 SGHNT and CDR2 YYREEE (reference sequence). The CDR3 has 14 residues. The CDR3 protein is CASSLWGFTDTQYF. In DNA form, the CDR3 reads TGTGCCAGCAGCTTGTGGGGTTTCACAGATACGCAGTATTTT.

This clonotype is categorized as medium-sized. J is TRBJ1-1 and V is TRBV14; TRBD1 matches at 7 bases. This CDR3 is built from 17 residues. V gave up 2 bases and J gave up 5 bases; unmatched junction bases: 14. Looked up from germline, CDR1 is SGHDN and CDR2 is FVKESK. The CDR3 coding sequence is TGTGCCAGCAGCCAAAATGGAGCAGGGGGGGCGAAGACTGAAGCTTTCTTT. Translated: CASSQNGAGGAKTEAFF.

By sample fraction, this clonotype is medium-sized (0.01 to 0.1%). The chain carries TRBV6-1 and TRBJ1-2; 9 bases match TRBD1. J lost 4 bases, V lost 7 bases, and 4 bases had no gene match. The CDR3 contains 13 residues. Germline lookup yields CDR1 MNHNS and CDR2 SASEGT. The DNA of the CDR3 is TGTGCCAGCACTAGGACAGGGGTCTATGGCTACACCTTC. This encodes CASTRTGVYGYTF.

The V and J genes are TRBV27 and TRBJ2-7, with D hard to call. The length of the CDR3 is 13 residues. V lost 3 bases and J lost 6, with 12 bases in between. CDR1 and CDR2 from the germline V gene are MNHEY and SMNVEV (reference sequence). CDR3 amino acids: CASSFARSGEQYF. CDR3 bases: TGTGCCAGCAGTTTCGCCAGGTCTGGCGAGCAGTACTTC.

This clonotype was detected only a few times. The V and J genes are TRBV28 and TRBJ1-5; TRBD1 matches 7 bases. Germline V CDR1 and CDR2: MDHEN, SYDVKM. Unmatched junction bases numbered 9, after V lost 1 base and J lost 6 bases. This CDR3 has 16 residues. CDR3 coding DNA: TGTGCCAGCAGTTTATTACAGGGGCCTCTGCGTCAGCCCCAGCATTTT. Amino acid sequence: CASSLLQGPLRQPQHF.

The chain combines TRBV5-4 with TRBJ1-5; D is undetermined. V lost 0 bases, J lost 10 bases, and 8 bases lay in between. The CDR3 loop spans 12 amino acids. CDR1 is SGHNT and CDR2 is YYREEE in the germline V gene (reference sequence). The CDR3 sequence is CASSLAGGPQHF. The CDR3 DNA reads as TGTGCCAGCAGCTTGGCCGGAGGTCCCCAGCATTTT.

This clonotype rates as medium-sized. The CDR3 nucleotides read TGTGCCAGCAGTTGGTGGGCAGGGGGGAATCAGCCCCAGCATTTT. Translation: CASSWWAGGNQPQHF. The chain couples TRBV6-2 or TRBV6-3 to TRBJ1-5; 7 positions agree with TRBD1. This CDR3 has 15 residues. From germline, CDR1 is MNHEY and CDR2 SVGEGT. The ends lost 4 bases at V and 4 bases at J; junction bases unmatched: 7.

This clonotype was seen a few times. The V and J genes are TRBV7-9 and TRBJ1-4, with TRBD1 identical over 7 bases. Germline-derived CDR1 and CDR2 are SEHNR and FQNEAQ (reference sequence). With V trimmed by 2 bases and J by 7 bases, 7 bases remained unmatched. This CDR3 comprises 15 residues. The CDR3, as DNA: TGTGCCAGCAGCTTACCGGGACAGCCATTTGAAAAACTGTTTTTT. This sequence encodes CASSLPGQPFEKLFF.

By share, this clonotype counts as medium-sized. The V gene is TRBV27, the J gene TRBJ1-1, with D possibly TRBD1 on 5 matching bases. Looked up from germline, CDR1 is MNHEY and CDR2 is SMNVEV (reference sequence). The V gene lost 7 bases and the J gene lost 1 base, with 13 bases spanning the gap. CDR3 length: 14 amino acids. CDR3 nucleotide sequence: TGTGCCAGCAACGAGGCAGGGTGGAACACTGAAGCTTTCTTT. It encodes CASNEAGWNTEAFF.

On this clonotype: This could be a read error, since a much larger clone is one nucleotide away. This rearrangement joins TRBV12-3 or TRBV12-4 to TRBJ2-1; 10 bases align to TRBD2. This CDR3 region has 14 residues. As DNA, the CDR3 is TGTGCCAGCAGTCCCGGACTAGCGGACAATGAGCGGTTCTTC. Translation gives CASSPGLADNERFF.

This clonotype was seen a handful of times. V is TRBV19 and J is TRBJ2-3; no definite D call. This CDR3 is 12 amino acids long. V lost 6 bases and J lost 4, with 8 bases in between. Germline values: CDR1 LNHDA, CDR2 SQIVND (reference sequence). The CDR3 DNA reads TGTGCCAGTAGGGTTCCGCCAGATACGCAGTATTTT. It is translated as CASRVPPDTQYF.

This clonotype ranks as medium-sized. The chain employs TRBV7-9 and TRBJ1-4; tentative D call: TRBD1 (6 bases). Germline CDR1 reads SEHNR; CDR2 reads FQNEAQ (reference sequence). CDR3 length equals 17 residues. Trimming removed 1 base at V and 3 bases at J, with 15 bases between. CDR3: CASSLGTGRRANEKLFF. CDR3 nucleotides: TGTGCCAGCAGCTTAGGAACAGGGCGGAGAGCTAATGAAAAACTGTTTTTT.

Judged by abundance, this clonotype is medium-sized. The chain is built from TRBV15 and TRBJ1-1; D gene uncertain. The ends were cut back, 0 bases at V and 5 bases at J, with 16 bases in the middle. Looked up from germline, CDR1 is LNHNV and CDR2 is YYDKDF (reference sequence). The CDR3 is made up of 16 amino acids. The CDR3 protein is CATSRDRVSQGTEAFF. The DNA of the CDR3 is TGTGCCACCAGCAGAGATCGAGTTTCCCAAGGGACTGAAGCTTTCTTT.

In its sample, this clonotype ranks as medium-sized. The chain uses TRBV19 and TRBJ1-1; D is unresolved. Germline V gene data show CDR1 as LNHDA and CDR2 as SQIVND (reference sequence). There are 14 residues in the CDR3. V dropped 2 bases and J dropped 1 base, with 8 bases sitting between them. CDR3 amino acids: CASSINWENTEAFF. The CDR3 DNA sequence: TGTGCCAGTAGTATAAACTGGGAGAACACTGAAGCTTTCTTT.

The gene calls are TRBV6-5 and TRBJ1-2; tentative D call: TRBD1 (6 bases). The CDR3 contains 12 residues. V lost 8 bases and J lost 4, with 11 bases in between. Germline V gene data show CDR1 as MNHEY and CDR2 as SVGAGI. In DNA form, the CDR3 reads TGTGCCAGCGGAGGGGGGGGCTATGGCTACACCTTC. It yields the protein CASGGGGYGYTF.

The rearrangement joins TRBV6-5 to TRBJ2-1; the D is unclear. In germline, CDR1 is MNHEY, CDR2 SVGAGI. The CDR3 loop spans 11 amino acids. The V and J ends lost 2 bases and 8 bases respectively, with 4 bases between them. The CDR3 loop is CASSYGYEQFF. The CDR3 coding sequence is TGTGCCAGCAGTTACGGATATGAGCAGTTCTTC.

This clonotype was picked up a small number of times. The rearrangement uses TRBV14 and TRBJ1-4, with TRBD1 matching over 9 bases. In germline, CDR1 is SGHDN, CDR2 FVKESK. The junction had 3 bases not matched to a gene; V was cut back by 3 bases and J by 7 bases. CDR3 size: 14 residues. CDR3 in amino acids: CASSQTGGGEKLFF. CDR3 bases: TGTGCCAGCAGCCAGACAGGGGGAGGTGAAAAACTGTTTTTT.

V is TRBV5-5 and J is TRBJ1-2, with 7 bases lining up with TRBD1. Germline CDR1 SGHKS, CDR2 YYEKEE (reference sequence). The J segment lost 7 bases and the V segment lost 4 bases, leaving 10 bases of the junction unmatched. The CDR3 covers 14 residues. The DNA of the CDR3 is TGTGCCAGCAGCACAACAGACAGGGACTGTGGCTACACCTTC. The encoded protein is CASSTTDRDCGYTF.

The sample holds a few counts of this clonotype. This sequence joins TRBV11-2 and TRBJ2-3; TRBD2 aligns across 11 bases. From germline, CDR1 is SGHAT and CDR2 FQNNGV. The CDR3 sequence is 14 residues long. The junction had 0 bases not matched to a gene; V was cut back by 1 base and J by 6 bases. The CDR3 loop reads CASSLGLAGDTQYF. The DNA for the CDR3 is TGTGCCAGCAGCTTAGGACTAGCGGGGGATACGCAGTATTTT.

This clonotype was detected only a few times. The J gene is TRBJ2-6, the V gene TRBV5-4, with a possible D match to TRBD1 (6 bases). Per germline, CDR1 SGHNT and CDR2 YYREEE (reference sequence). With 0 bases removed from V and 2 bases from J, the gap between germline ends came to 21 bases. The CDR3 covers 20 residues. The CDR3 region is CASSLVLGAYTSTGANVLTF. DNA for the CDR3: TGTGCCAGCAGCTTGGTTTTGGGGGCTTATACGTCTACTGGGGCCAACGTCCTGACTTTC.

Turning to this clonotype: This may be a read error: a much more frequent sequence differs by one nucleotide. This chain connects TRBV10-3 to TRBJ1-6; D possibly corresponds to TRBD1 (6 bases). The CDR3 runs 15 residues. Germline CDR1 reads ENHRY; CDR2 reads SYGVKD. This CDR3 is CAISIQGSGDSPLRF. CDR3 DNA sequence: TGTGCCATCAGTATACAGGGAAGTGGTGATTCACCCCTCCGCTTT.

This clonotype was recorded a few times. The chain has TRBV7-2 and TRBJ1-2; 7 positions agree with TRBD1. The V gene end was trimmed by 4 bases and the J gene end by 0 bases; junction bases not matched to a gene: 5. CDR1 and CDR2 (germline): SGHTA, FQGNSA. The CDR3 sequence is 15 residues long. The DNA for the CDR3 is TGTGCCAGCAGCTGGGACAGACCTACTAACTATGGCTACACCTTC. Its translation is CASSWDRPTNYGYTF. Drawing the rest from reference TRBV7-2 and TRBJ1-2, the complete variable domain is GAGVSQSPSNKVTEKGKDVELRCDPISGHTALYWYRQSLGQGLEFLIYFQGNSAPDKSGLPSDRFSAERTGGSVSTLTIQRTQQEDSAVYLCASSWDRPTNYGYTFGSGTRLTVV.

This clonotype has ten or more counts. V and J are TRBV27 and TRBJ2-7; 10 bases fit TRBD2. The CDR3 loop spans 16 amino acids. CDR1 and CDR2 (germline): MNHEY, SMNVEV (reference sequence). Trimming removed 3 bases from V and 4 bases from J; junction bases left unmatched: 9. The CDR3 is CASSFSLAGAGYEQYF. CDR3 coding DNA: TGTGCCAGCAGTTTCAGCCTAGCGGGGGCAGGATACGAGCAGTACTTC.

Relative to its sample, this clonotype is medium-sized. This chain links TRBV10-3 with TRBJ1-1; no clear D. Germline loops: CDR1 ENHRY, CDR2 SYGVKD. The CDR3 has 13 amino acids. Trimming took off 6 bases at V and 3 bases at J, with 11 bases between the two ends. CDR3: CAIRGDGYTEAFF. The CDR3 DNA reads as TGTGCCATCAGAGGCGACGGGTACACTGAAGCTTTCTTT.

This clonotype was counted a single time. This sequence joins TRBV18 and TRBJ1-2, with 8 bases matching TRBD1. CDR1 is KGHSH and CDR2 is LQKENI in the germline V gene. Trimming at V came to 1 base and at J to 11 bases, leaving 12 bases not matched to a gene. The CDR3 spans 15 residues. In DNA form, the CDR3 reads TGTGCCAGCTCACCACGAGGGGAAAGACAGGGGTATTACACCTTC. This gives the protein CASSPRGERQGYYTF.

This clonotype has at least ten counts. V is TRBV6-6 and J is TRBJ1-1; a possible D gene is TRBD1 (6 bases). CDR1 and CDR2 (germline): MNHNY, SVGAGI (reference sequence). There are 15 residues in the CDR3. Trimming cost V 4 bases and J 1 base, with 13 bases left between them. The CDR3 reads CASSSPTGPNTEAFF. The CDR3 region has the DNA TGTGCCAGCAGTTCTCCGACAGGACCGAACACTGAAGCTTTCTTT.

This chain uses TRBV7-9 with TRBJ1-2, with unresolved D. This CDR3 has 13 residues. Germline loops: CDR1 SEHNR, CDR2 FQNEAQ (reference sequence). The ends were cut back, 1 base at V and 3 bases at J, with 6 bases in the middle. CDR3 region: CASSLGVYYGYTF. The DNA for the CDR3 is TGTGCCAGCAGCTTAGGGGTTTACTATGGCTACACCTTC.

Relative to its sample, this clonotype is medium-sized. The chain is built from TRBV19 and TRBJ1-5; D unresolved. With 5 bases removed from V and 0 bases from J, the gap between germline ends came to 11 bases. The CDR3 extends over 15 amino acids. Per the germline V gene, CDR1 is LNHDA and CDR2 is SQIVND (reference sequence). In DNA, the CDR3 is TGTGCCAGTAGTGCAGCGAGTTATAGCAATCAGCCCCAGCATTTT. Its translation is CASSAASYSNQPQHF. Together with reference TRBV19 and TRBJ1-5, the CDR3 gives the full variable domain: DGGITQSPKYLFRKEGQNVTLSCEQNLNHDAMYWYRQDPGQGLRLIYYSQIVNDFQKGDIAEGYSVSREKKESFPLTVTSAQKNPTAFYLCASSAASYSNQPQHFGDGTRLSIL.